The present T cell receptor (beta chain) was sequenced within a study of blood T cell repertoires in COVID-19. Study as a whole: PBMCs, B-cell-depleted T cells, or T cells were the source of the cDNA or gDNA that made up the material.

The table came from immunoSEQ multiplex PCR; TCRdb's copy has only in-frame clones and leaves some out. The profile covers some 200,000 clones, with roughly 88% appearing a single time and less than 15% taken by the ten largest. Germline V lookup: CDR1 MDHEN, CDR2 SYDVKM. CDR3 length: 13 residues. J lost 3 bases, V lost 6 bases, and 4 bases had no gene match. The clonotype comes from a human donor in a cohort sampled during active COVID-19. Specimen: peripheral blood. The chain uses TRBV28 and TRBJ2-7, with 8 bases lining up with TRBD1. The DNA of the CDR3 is TGTGCCAGCAGCTGGACAGGGTTCTACGAGCAGTACTTC. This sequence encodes CASSWTGFYEQYF.